This T cell receptor (beta chain) appears in the sequencing data of a study of cytomegalovirus exposure and HLA in healthy donors. PCR involved 60 Vbeta and 13 Jbeta primers. Some clones are missing from TCRdb's copy, which holds only in-frame ones; the method was immunoSEQ multiplex PCR. The profile shows around 140,000 clones, approximately 83% of them singletons. The V segment lost 5 bases and the J segment 9 bases; nucleotides outside the gene matches: 10. This CDR3 contains 15 residues. The V gene's germline CDR1 is SGHTA and CDR2 FQGNSA. This clonotype originated in a male donor in good health and CMV-seronegative. This sequence joins TRBV7-2 and TRBJ1-2, with TRBD1 matching 12 bases. Specimen: PBMCs. CDR3 nucleotides: TGTGCCAGCAGCCCAGCCCGGGACAGGGGGCATAGCTACACCTTC. It yields the protein CASSPARDRGHSYTF.